These T cell receptor beta chains were read from a single sample in a study of blood T cell repertoires in COVID-19. TCRdb's table, derived via immunoSEQ multiplex PCR, lists solely in-frame clones and lacks some. The repertoire includes around 250,000 clones, roughly 88% of them detected once, and around 1.8% sits in the top ten. The material sequenced was PBMCs or T cells enriched from blood (not recorded which). All receptors come from a woman aged 45-60 years who had recovered from COVID-19. Both conserved end residues are part of each CDR3. Fields, in order: V gene, J gene, CDR3 length, CDR3 protein.

>TRBV7-9|TRBJ2-1|17
CASSTYLWDLGVNEQFF
>TRBV28|TRBJ1-3|13
CASSDRTGNTIYF
>TRBV5-4|TRBJ2-7|16
CASSSGTSGRFGEQYF
>TRBV27|TRBJ1-1|16
CASSLGLGGLGTEAFF
>TRBV28|TRBJ2-5|15
CASSFIWPGGETQYF
>TRBV28|TRBJ1-4|14
CASTLGGRGEKLFF
>TRBV6-2/TRBV6-3|TRBJ2-7|14
CASSYSLNSYEQYF
>TRBV6-5|TRBJ1-5|15
CASGDGQGSNQPQHF
>TRBV3-1/TRBV3-2|TRBJ1-3|14
CASSQDWRGNTIYF
>TRBV6-1|TRBJ1-1|13
CASSELQDTEAFF
>TRBV3-1/TRBV3-2|TRBJ2-7|13
CASSQVLANEQYF
>TRBV28|TRBJ2-7|15
CASSFSGLGFYEQYF
>TRBV6-2/TRBV6-3|TRBJ1-5|16
CASSLRRQYSNQPQHF
>TRBV5-1|TRBJ2-3|18
CASSSNLQTGGRTDTQYF
>TRBV21-1|TRBJ1-6|12
CASVCMNSPLHF
>TRBV18|TRBJ1-2|12
CASSDGSSGYTF
>TRBV5-6|TRBJ1-4|12
CASSLTKEKLFF
>TRBV7-9|TRBJ2-7|14
CASSSRLVTYEQYF
>TRBV5-4|TRBJ2-7|16
CASSLGGSGSSYEQYF
>TRBV5-1|TRBJ1-3|14
CASSDGSSGNTIYF
>TRBV18|TRBJ2-7|15
CASSPSRDSLYEQYF
>TRBV7-9|TRBJ2-3|16
CASSSGQGGATDTQYF
>TRBV10-3|TRBJ1-1|14
CAISETGPVTEAFF
>TRBV24-1|TRBJ2-2|15
CATSDSSLNTGELFF
>TRBV27|TRBJ1-2|13
CASSLRWTGSYTF
>TRBV12-3/TRBV12-4|TRBJ2-5|11
CASSFSRTQYF
>TRBV5-1|TRBJ1-1|14
CASSTSGGGTEAFF
>TRBV28|TRBJ1-5|16
CASSLWAGGGNQPQHF
>TRBV28|TRBJ2-7|14
CASSSGPFAHEQYF
>TRBV30|TRBJ2-1|15
CAWSPGLGGVNEQFF
>TRBV29-1|TRBJ2-5|9
CSVEDSRYF
>TRBV7-2|TRBJ2-1|15
CASSPLAGGYNEQFF
>TRBV3-1/TRBV3-2|TRBJ1-6|15
CASSQGRDNNSPLHF
>TRBV5-1|TRBJ2-6|15
CASSLGSSGANVLTF
>TRBV5-1|TRBJ2-1|15
CASSLGGSGYNEQFF
>TRBV3-1/TRBV3-2|TRBJ2-2|11
CASRDTGELFF
>TRBV2|TRBJ1-1|14
CASSENREYTEAFF
>TRBV30|TRBJ1-1|15
CAWSGAGGIRTEAFF
>TRBV28|TRBJ2-1|14
CASRPAGRADEQFF
>TRBV7-8|TRBJ2-3|13
CASSLSLWDTQYF
>TRBV3-1/TRBV3-2|TRBJ2-1|14
CASSHGLAISTWFF
>TRBV5-1|TRBJ2-7|11
CASSTEEEQYF
>TRBV28|TRBJ1-5|12
CASSQLYQPQHF
>TRBV28|TRBJ1-2|17
CASSLTPGVGMGAGYTF
>TRBV19|TRBJ1-1|14
CASTRGQGRTEAFF
>TRBV7-2|TRBJ2-7|16
CASSLTGTGVSYEQYF
>TRBV19|TRBJ2-2|15
CASSRTSGRSGELFF